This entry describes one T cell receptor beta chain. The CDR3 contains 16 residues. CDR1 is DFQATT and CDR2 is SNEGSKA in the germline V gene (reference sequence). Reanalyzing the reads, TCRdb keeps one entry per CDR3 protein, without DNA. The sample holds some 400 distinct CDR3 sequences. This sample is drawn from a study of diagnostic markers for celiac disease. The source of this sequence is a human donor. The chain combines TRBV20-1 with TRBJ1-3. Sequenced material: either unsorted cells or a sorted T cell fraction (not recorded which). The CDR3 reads CSANIGARAAGNTIYF.